This is a list of T cell receptor beta chains from one sample in a study of cytomegalovirus exposure and HLA in healthy donors. Generated by immunoSEQ multiplex PCR, the TCRdb table keeps only in-frame clones and is missing some. The repertoire has roughly 200,000 clones, 70% to 80% of them found once; the top ten carry 13% to 15%. Sequenced material: PBMCs. The receptor source for this set is a woman aged 25 to 39 in good health and CMV-seropositive. CDR3s include the opening cysteine and the closing phenylalanine or tryptophan. A D gene is named only where the DNA matches it firmly. Clone size appears in some rows only: once, few, many, or a class for an expanded clone.

v_call,d_call,j_call,clone_size,cdr3_nt,cdr3_aa
TRBV6-4,TRBD1,TRBJ2-5,.,TGTGCCAGCAGTACACCCCCCGCTCCGGGACAGAAAGAGACCCAGTACTTC,CASSTPPAPGQKETQYF
TRBV5-1,TRBD1,TRBJ2-5,.,TGCGCCAGCAGCTTGGGGACGAGGGGGCTCCAAGAGACCCAGTACTTC,CASSLGTRGLQETQYF
TRBV28,TRBD1,TRBJ1-2,.,TGTGCCAGCAGTAGGACAGGGGGCTTCGCTAACTATGGCTACACCTTC,CASSRTGGFANYGYTF
TRBV27,.,TRBJ2-7,.,TGTGCCAGCAGTTCCGATGGGGCCATCCGACAGTACTTC,CASSSDGAIRQYF
TRBV30,TRBD2,TRBJ2-7,.,TGTGCCTGTACTAAGCGGGAGCGCTCCTACGAGCAGTACTTC,CACTKRERSYEQYF
TRBV7-9,.,TRBJ2-7,.,TGTGCCAGCCGTGGTTTCGCGGGGGAGCAGTACTTC,CASRGFAGEQYF
TRBV7-9,.,TRBJ1-2,.,TGTTCCAGCAGCGCATCCCAGGGCCCAGCTAACTATGGCTACACCTTC,CSSSASQGPANYGYTF
TRBV5-1,TRBD2,TRBJ2-7,.,TGCGCCAGCAGCCCCCTCGGGGGGGGCGCGACGGACGAGCAGTACTTC,CASSPLGGGATDEQYF
TRBV7-2,TRBD2,TRBJ2-7,.,TGTGCCAGCAGCTTAAATATGAGACTAGCGGGCTCGGGAGAGCAGTACTTC,CASSLNMRLAGSGEQYF
TRBV5-1,.,TRBJ1-4,.,TGCGCCAGCAGCCAACAGGTAGCAACTAATGAAAAACTGTTTTTT,CASSQQVATNEKLFF
TRBV27,.,TRBJ2-3,few,TGTGCCAGCAGACAGACAAGGTCTAGCACAGATACGCAGTATTTT,CASRQTRSSTDTQYF
TRBV6-4,.,TRBJ1-4,once,TGTGCCAGCAGCGATGGGGCAGGGGCTAAAGGAACTAATGAAAAACTGTTTTTT,CASSDGAGAKGTNEKLFF
TRBV9,.,TRBJ1-1,.,TGTGCCAGCTCGCGAGGGGGGAACACTGAAGCTTTCTTT,CASSRGGNTEAFF
TRBV11-2,.,TRBJ2-3,.,TGTGCCAGCAGCTCACGACTAGATGTACCAGATACGCAGTATTTT,CASSSRLDVPDTQYF
TRBV6-5,TRBD1,TRBJ1-2,.,TGTGCCAGCAATCCGGACAGGGGGCTTGAAGGCTACACCTTC,CASNPDRGLEGYTF
TRBV19,TRBD1,TRBJ1-4,.,TGTGCCAGTAGGCCGGGACAGAGGCTCAGTGAAAAACTGTTTTTT,CASRPGQRLSEKLFF
TRBV11-1,TRBD2,TRBJ2-5,.,TGTGCCAGCAGCTCCCCCATGACTAGCGGAAAAGAGACCCAGTACTTC,CASSSPMTSGKETQYF
TRBV10-3,.,TRBJ2-1,.,TGTGCCATCAGTGAGTCTGGAGAAAGGGGATTCTTC,CAISESGERGFF
TRBV7-9,TRBD1,TRBJ2-7,.,TGTGCCAGCAGCTCAACAGGGGATGAAGGCGAGCAGTACTTC,CASSSTGDEGEQYF
TRBV6-1,.,TRBJ2-6,.,TGTGCCAGCAGTGAATACGAGACAGCCATAACTCTTTGGGCCAACGTCCTGACTTTC,CASSEYETAITLWANVLTF
TRBV7-3,.,TRBJ2-2,few,TGTGCCAGCAGCTTAACGAGCACCGGGGAGCTGTTTTTT,CASSLTSTGELFF
TRBV5-1,.,TRBJ1-6,few,TGCGCCAGCAGCACCAGACAGATTAATTCACCCCTCCACTTT,CASSTRQINSPLHF
TRBV5-1,TRBD1,TRBJ2-3,.,TGCGCCAGCAGCTCAACGCGACAGGGTAGGGCAGATACGCAGTATTTT,CASSSTRQGRADTQYF
TRBV5-6,.,TRBJ2-7,.,TGTGCCAGCAGCCCTGGGGCGCGCGGCTACGAGCAGTACTTC,CASSPGARGYEQYF
TRBV19,.,TRBJ1-5,.,TGTGCCAGTAGTATGAGAAGGGGCGAGCCCCAGCATTTT,CASSMRRGEPQHF
TRBV5-1,.,TRBJ2-2,.,TGCGCCAGCAGCTTGGAGGCGGGAACCGGGGAGCTGTTTTTT,CASSLEAGTGELFF
TRBV2,TRBD1,TRBJ1-2,.,TGTGCCAGCAGTAGGGACAGTGACTATGGCTACACCTTC,CASSRDSDYGYTF
TRBV5-6,.,TRBJ1-6,.,TGTGCCAGCACGCTTGGGGGGAACCCCTATAATTCACCCCTCCACTTT,CASTLGGNPYNSPLHF
TRBV28,TRBD1,TRBJ2-7,few,TGTGCCAGCAGTCGACGGGACAGGGGATCCTACGAGCAGTACTTC,CASSRRDRGSYEQYF
TRBV27,TRBD2,TRBJ2-7,.,TGTGCCAGCAGAGGACCTCGGGGGGGCCTAACCTACGAGCAGTACTTC,CASRGPRGGLTYEQYF
TRBV2,TRBD1,TRBJ2-1,.,TGTGCCAGCAGCAACCGGGACAGGGGCGATGAGCAGTTCTTC,CASSNRDRGDEQFF
TRBV7-2,TRBD1,TRBJ2-1,.,TGTGCCAGCAGCTTAGAAGACAGGGACAATGAGCAGTTCTTC,CASSLEDRDNEQFF
TRBV30,.,TRBJ1-5,.,TGTGCCTGGAGTGTTGATAGTCAACAGCCCCAGCATTTT,CAWSVDSQQPQHF
TRBV4-3,TRBD2,TRBJ2-7,.,TGCGCCAGCAGCCAAGAGCGGGCTAGCGGGGATTCCTACGAGCAGTACTTC,CASSQERASGDSYEQYF
TRBV28,.,TRBJ1-2,.,TGTGCCAGCAGTGGGGGACTAGGCCCTCCTAACTATGGCTACACCTTC,CASSGGLGPPNYGYTF
TRBV5-4,TRBD1,TRBJ1-2,.,TGTGCCAGCAGCCAGACAGGGTATGGCTACACCTTC,CASSQTGYGYTF
TRBV5-6,TRBD2,TRBJ2-7,.,TGTGCCAGCAGCCCCAGTCTAGCGGGGTACGAGCAGTACTTC,CASSPSLAGYEQYF
TRBV5-1,TRBD2,TRBJ2-5,.,TGCGCCAGCAGCTTGGATGCTAGCGGAGAGACCCAGTACTTC,CASSLDASGETQYF
TRBV19,TRBD1,TRBJ2-7,few,TGTGCCAGTAGCAAACAGGGGGCCGCCTACGAGCAGTACTTC,CASSKQGAAYEQYF
TRBV7-9,.,TRBJ2-1,.,TGTGCCAGCAGGGAGGGACAGAACTACAATGAGCAGTTCTTC,CASREGQNYNEQFF
TRBV5-1,TRBD1,TRBJ2-3,.,TGCGCCAGCAGCGCCATCTCTGACAGGGCGCCAGATACGCAGTATTTT,CASSAISDRAPDTQYF
TRBV5-4,.,TRBJ2-3,.,TGTGCCAGCAGCTTGGATGGAGGTTCAGATACGCAGTATTTT,CASSLDGGSDTQYF
TRBV5-1,TRBD1,TRBJ1-1,.,TGCGCCAGCGCCAGGGGGCAAGGAAACACTGAAGCTTTCTTT,CASARGQGNTEAFF
TRBV5-4,TRBD2,TRBJ2-1,.,TGTGCCAGCAGCTTAGCGGGAGCCTACAATGAGCAGTTCTTC,CASSLAGAYNEQFF